This TCR beta chain originates from a study of T cell responses to AZD1222 COVID-19 vaccine. CDR3 length: 15 amino acids. V lost 2 bases to trimming and J lost 0 bases, with 10 bases between them. Germline lookup yields CDR1 SEHNR and CDR2 FQNEAQ (reference sequence). The assay was immunoSEQ multiplex PCR, and TCRdb's table has in-frame clones only and misses some. The data contain fewer than 180,000 clones, 85% to 95% of them singletons. This chain uses TRBV7-9 with TRBJ1-2; no definite D call. The sequencing here drew on peripheral blood, taken on day 0 of AZD1222 vaccination. The clonotype was recovered from an adult in good health. The DNA for the CDR3 is TGTGCCAGCAGCTTAATCGGGGTAGCTAACTATGGCTACACCTTC. This sequence encodes CASSLIGVANYGYTF.